The clone carrying this TCR beta chain was counted a single time. Its target is not known. No patient escaped relapse after autologous stem cell transplantation, and brentuximab vedotin exposure varied. The assay was immunoSEQ multiplex PCR, and TCRdb's table has in-frame clones only and misses some. The data show fewer than 25,000 clones, roughly 80% seen once. Germline V gives CDR1 SGHRS, CDR2 YFSETQ. Trimming removed 4 bases from V and 4 bases from J; junction bases left unmatched: 4. The CDR3 covers 16 residues. These data originate in a study of PD-1 blockade in classical Hodgkin lymphoma. Study details: Intravenous infusions of nivolumab 3 mg/kg reached patients every 2 weeks.

Findings and caveats of the study: Partial responders and progressors had significantly lower baseline TCR diversity. Patients who initiated nivolumab within 1 year of ASCT were excluded.

This clonotype was sampled from a human donor with classical Hodgkin lymphoma. Material: peripheral blood mononuclear cells (PBMCs), obtained before the second cycle of nivolumab. The genes are TRBV5-1 and TRBJ2-3, with 15 bases matching TRBD2. In nucleotides, the CDR3 is TGCGCCAGCAGCGTAGGACTAGCGGGGGGGCCAGATACGCAGTATTTT. This codes for CASSVGLAGGPDTQYF.